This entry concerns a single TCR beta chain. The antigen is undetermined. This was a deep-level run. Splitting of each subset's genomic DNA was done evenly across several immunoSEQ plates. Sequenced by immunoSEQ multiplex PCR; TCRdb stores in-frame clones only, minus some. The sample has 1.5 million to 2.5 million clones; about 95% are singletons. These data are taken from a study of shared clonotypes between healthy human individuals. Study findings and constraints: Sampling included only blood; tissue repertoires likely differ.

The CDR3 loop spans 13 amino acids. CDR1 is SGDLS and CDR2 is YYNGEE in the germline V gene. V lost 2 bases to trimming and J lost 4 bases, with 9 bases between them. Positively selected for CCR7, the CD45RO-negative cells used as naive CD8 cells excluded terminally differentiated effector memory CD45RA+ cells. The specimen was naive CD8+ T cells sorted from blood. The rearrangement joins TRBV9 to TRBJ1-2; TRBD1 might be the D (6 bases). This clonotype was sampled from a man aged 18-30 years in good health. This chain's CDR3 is CASSVQGFYGYTF. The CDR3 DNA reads TGTGCCAGCAGCGTCCAGGGGTTCTATGGCTACACCTTC.